These 7 T cell receptor beta chains share one sample of origin, sequenced in a study of blood T cell repertoires in COVID-19. Generated by immunoSEQ multiplex PCR, the TCRdb table keeps only in-frame clones and is missing some. The sample holds roughly 300,000 clones, 70% to 90% seen once. The sequenced material came from peripheral blood. The receptors come from a man younger than 30 with active or convalescent COVID-19.

The chain carries TRBV3-1 (or the pseudogene TRBV3-2) and TRBJ1-1; no definite D call. Between the trimmed V and J ends, which lost 0 bases and 2 bases, there was a span of 7 bases. Germline V gene sequence: CDR1 LGHDT, CDR2 YNNKEL (reference sequence). CDR3 length equals 14 residues. CDR3 region: CASSQDALNTEAFF. Here the CDR3 DNA reads TGTGCCAGCAGCCAAGATGCACTAAACACTGAAGCTTTCTTT.

This sequence joins TRBV13 and TRBJ2-4, with D maybe TRBD1 (6 bases). The V end was cut by 5 bases, the J end by 7 bases, with 12 bases between. This CDR3 has 13 amino acids. The germline V gene encodes CDR1 PRHDT and CDR2 FYEKMQ (reference sequence). The CDR3 here is CASSPWDINIQYF. The CDR3 bases are TGTGCCAGCAGCCCCTGGGACATCAACATTCAGTACTTC. The full variable domain, with the rest looked up from reference TRBV13 and TRBJ2-4, is AAGVIQSPRHLIKEKRETATLKCYPIPRHDTVYWYQQGPGQDPQFLISFYEKMQSDKGSIPDRFSAQQFSDYHSELNMSSLELGDSALYFCASSPWDINIQYFGAGTRLSVL.

V gene TRBV6-5 combines with J gene TRBJ1-2; perhaps TRBD1 as D (6 bases). This CDR3 spans 14 amino acids. From germline, CDR1 is MNHEY and CDR2 SVGAGI. Trimming left V 6 bases short and J 3 bases short, with 14 bases between. The CDR3 DNA is TGTGCCAGCAGGGAGGACAGCCCTCACTATGGCTACACCTTC. As protein: CASREDSPHYGYTF.

The chain couples TRBV21-1 to TRBJ1-6; the table names TRBD1, a call not compared with the DNA. TRBV21-1 is assigned pseudogene status. CDR3 length: 16 residues. Here the CDR3 reads CASSRTSTGPPRALHF. The CDR3 DNA follows: TGTGCCAGCAGCAGAACCTCGACAGGGCCTCCCCGGGCCCTCCACTTT.

As DNA, the CDR3 is TGTGCCAGCAGCCAGATCGGGACAGCTCGAGGGGGCTACACCTTC. It encodes CASSQIGTARGGYTF. The chain has TRBV3-1 (or the pseudogene TRBV3-2) and TRBJ1-2; 7 bases match TRBD1. This CDR3 region has 15 residues. Unmatched junction bases numbered 12, after V lost 3 bases and J lost 8 bases. The V gene's germline CDR1 is LGHDT and CDR2 YNNKEL (reference sequence).

The rearrangement joins TRBV7-8 to TRBJ2-4, with 9 bases identical to TRBD1. This CDR3 is 17 amino acids long. V was pared by 2 bases and J by 5 bases, with 10 bases of the junction left unmatched. From germline, CDR1 is SGHVS and CDR2 FQNEAQ. The CDR3 DNA reads TGTGCCAGCAGCTTATGGTTGGGGGACAGGGTGGAAAACATTCAGTACTTC. Encoded protein: CASSLWLGDRVENIQYF.

The V call is TRBV5-4, the J call TRBJ2-1; a possible D gene is TRBD1 (6 bases). Trimming took 1 base from V and 10 from J, leaving 9 bases between them. The CDR3 has 12 residues. Germline V gene lookup returns CDR1 SGHNT and CDR2 YYREEE (reference sequence). The CDR3 reads CASSLKDREQFF. As DNA, the CDR3 is TGTGCCAGCAGCTTGAAGGACAGAGAGCAGTTCTTC.